A single sample gave rise to the 11 T cell receptor beta chains below, sequenced in a study of response to subunit inactivated influenza vaccine. TCRdb ran MiXCR on the RT-PCR reads and lists one entry per CDR3 protein. The sample holds about 190,000 distinct CDR3 sequences, approximately 15% seen once. The specimen was CD8+ T cells sorted from PBMCs, collected more than 4 days after vaccination. The receptors shown here come from a man in his fifties who received an inactivated influenza vaccine.

The V call is TRBV27, the J call TRBJ2-3; D is possibly TRBD1 (5 bases). Germline lookup yields CDR1 MNHEY and CDR2 SMNVEV (reference sequence). The CDR3 is 15 residues long. Trimming removed 2 bases at V and 2 bases at J, with 11 bases between. The CDR3 sequence is CASSLRDSYTDTQYF. The DNA of the CDR3 is TGTGCCAGCAGTTTAAGAGACAGTTACACAGATACGCAGTATTTT.

This clonotype was seen at least ten times. The rearrangement links TRBV28 to TRBJ2-2, with 8 bases that match TRBD1. Germline trimming cut 3 bases from V and 6 bases from J; bases unmatched to any gene: 6. Germline lookup yields CDR1 MDHEN and CDR2 SYDVKM. The CDR3 length is 15 residues. CDR3 sequence reads: CASSFDRGAAGELFF. CDR3 bases: TGTGCCAGCAGTTTTGACAGGGGAGCCGCCGGGGAGCTGTTTTTT.

Only a few counts were recorded for this clonotype. The J gene is TRBJ2-5, the V gene TRBV27, with 9 bases matching TRBD2. The trim removed 7 bases at V and 5 bases at J, leaving 11 bases unmatched. Germline-derived CDR1 and CDR2 are MNHEY and SMNVEV (reference sequence). The CDR3 is made up of 15 amino acids. The CDR3 nucleotides are TGTGCCAGCACCGCCTGGCCTAGCGGGGTCGAGACCCAGTACTTC. Protein sequence: CASTAWPSGVETQYF.

The chain joins TRBV6-5 to TRBJ1-2; maybe TRBD1 (6 bases). From germline, CDR1 is MNHEY and CDR2 SVGAGI. The CDR3 is 15 residues long. The ends were cut back, 4 bases at V and 4 bases at J, with 16 bases in the middle. The CDR3: CASSSTPRDIYGYTF. CDR3 bases: TGTGCCAGCAGTTCCACCCCCCGGGACATCTATGGCTACACCTTC.

The rearrangement links TRBV12-3 or TRBV12-4 to TRBJ1-1; D call uncertain. The CDR3 spans 12 residues. Trimming removed 8 bases from V and 0 bases from J, with 7 bases in between. This chain's CDR3 is CASLVMNTEAFF. The CDR3 DNA reads as TGTGCCAGCCTGGTTATGAACACTGAAGCTTTCTTT.

This clonotype appeared many times. The chain recombines TRBV7-9 with TRBJ2-3; TRBD2 aligns across 12 bases. Per the germline V gene, CDR1 is SEHNR and CDR2 is FQNEAQ (reference sequence). With V trimmed by 2 bases and J by 3 bases, 0 bases remained unmatched. The CDR3 spans 15 residues. The CDR3 spells CASSLTSGGTDTQYF. The CDR3 region has the DNA TGTGCCAGCAGCTTAACTAGCGGGGGGACAGATACGCAGTATTTT.

This clonotype was counted between two and nine times. A junction boundary mismatches the germline segment, possibly from a read error. The J gene is TRBJ2-5, the V gene TRBV7-9; the match to TRBD1 covers 10 bases. CDR3 length: 11 amino acids. Germline V lookup: CDR1 SEHNR, CDR2 FQNEAQ (reference sequence). The CDR3 spells CASSLGTGEYF. The CDR3 DNA reads TGTGCCAGCAGCTTGGGGACAGGGGAATATTTC.

This clonotype has only a few counts. The rearrangement uses TRBV6-1 and TRBJ1-1; tentative D call: TRBD1 (5 bases). The CDR3 loop spans 16 amino acids. From germline, CDR1 is MNHNS and CDR2 SASEGT. Trimming took off 4 bases at V and 0 bases at J, with 15 bases between the two ends. The CDR3: CASSVGGKVVNTEAFF. In DNA form, the CDR3 reads TGTGCCAGCAGTGTGGGGGGGAAGGTCGTGAACACTGAAGCTTTCTTT.

CDR3: CASSQDYRNPLLTDTQYF. DNA for the CDR3: TGCGCCAGCAGCCAAGATTATAGAAACCCCCTCCTCACAGATACGCAGTATTTT. The chain is built from TRBV4-3 and TRBJ2-3; D call uncertain. The germline CDR1 and CDR2 sequences are LGHNA and YSLEER. V was trimmed by 0 bases and J by 2 bases, leaving 18 bases between them. The CDR3 contains 18 residues.

This clonotype was observed a few times. The rearrangement links TRBV16 to TRBJ2-7, with TRBD1 matching over 7 bases. With 4 bases clipped from V and 2 bases from J, the junction kept 5 bases outside the gene matches. The CDR3 runs 14 residues. Germline CDR1 reads KGHSY; CDR2 reads FQNENV. The CDR3 coding sequence is TGTGCCAGCAGCCGACAGGGATTCACCTACGAGCAGTACTTC. Protein sequence: CASSRQGFTYEQYF.

A single count supports this clonotype. This sequence joins TRBV5-1 and TRBJ2-7, with D perhaps matching TRBD1 or TRBD2 (6 bases each). Between the trimmed V and J ends, which lost 0 bases and 0 bases, there was a span of 10 bases. Germline CDR1 is SGHRS and CDR2 is YFSETQ. This CDR3 is built from 15 residues. The CDR3 coding sequence is TGCGCCAGCAGCTTGGTAGGGGGGAACTCCTACGAGCAGTACTTC. Protein sequence: CASSLVGGNSYEQYF.